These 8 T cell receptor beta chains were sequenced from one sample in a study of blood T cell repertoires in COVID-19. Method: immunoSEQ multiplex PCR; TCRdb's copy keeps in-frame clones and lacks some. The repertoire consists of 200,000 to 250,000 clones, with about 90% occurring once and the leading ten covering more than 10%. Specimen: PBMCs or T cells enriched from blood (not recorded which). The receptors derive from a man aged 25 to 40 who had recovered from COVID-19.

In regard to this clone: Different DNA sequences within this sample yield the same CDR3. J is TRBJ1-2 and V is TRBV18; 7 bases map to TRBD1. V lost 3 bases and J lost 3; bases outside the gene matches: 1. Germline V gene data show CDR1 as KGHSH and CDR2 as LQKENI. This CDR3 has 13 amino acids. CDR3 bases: TGTGCCAGCTCACCCGACAGGGACTATGGCTACACCTTC. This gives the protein CASSPDRDYGYTF.

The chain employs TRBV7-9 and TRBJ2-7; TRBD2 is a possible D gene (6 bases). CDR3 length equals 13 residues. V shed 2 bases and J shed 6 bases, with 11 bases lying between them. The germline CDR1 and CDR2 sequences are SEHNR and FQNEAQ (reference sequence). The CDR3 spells CASSLTGEGEQYF. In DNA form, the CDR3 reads TGTGCCAGCAGCTTAACGGGAGAGGGCGAGCAGTACTTC.

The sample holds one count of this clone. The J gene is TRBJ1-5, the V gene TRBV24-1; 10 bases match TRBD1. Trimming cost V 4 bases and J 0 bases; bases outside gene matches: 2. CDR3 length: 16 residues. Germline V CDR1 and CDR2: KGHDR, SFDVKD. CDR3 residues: CATSDRTGGSNQPQHF. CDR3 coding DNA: TGTGCCACCAGTGACCGGACAGGGGGTAGCAATCAGCCCCAGCATTTT.

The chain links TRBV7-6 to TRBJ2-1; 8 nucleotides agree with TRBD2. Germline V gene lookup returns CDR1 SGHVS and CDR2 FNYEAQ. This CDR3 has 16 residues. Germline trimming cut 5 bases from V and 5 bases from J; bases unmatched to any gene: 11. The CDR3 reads CASSPEASGPNNEQFF. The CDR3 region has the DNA TGTGCCAGCAGCCCTGAAGCTAGCGGGCCAAACAATGAGCAGTTCTTC.

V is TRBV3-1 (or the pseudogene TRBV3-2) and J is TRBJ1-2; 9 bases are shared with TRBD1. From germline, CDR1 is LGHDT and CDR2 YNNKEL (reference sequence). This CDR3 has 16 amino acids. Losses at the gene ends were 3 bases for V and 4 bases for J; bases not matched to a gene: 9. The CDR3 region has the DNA TGTGCCAGCAGCCAGGGACAGGGTCCCACTATCTATGGCTACACCTTC. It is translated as CASSQGQGPTIYGYTF.

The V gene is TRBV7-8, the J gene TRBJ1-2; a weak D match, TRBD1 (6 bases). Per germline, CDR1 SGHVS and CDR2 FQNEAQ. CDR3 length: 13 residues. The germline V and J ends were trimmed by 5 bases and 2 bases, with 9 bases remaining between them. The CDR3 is CASSQDRNYGYTF. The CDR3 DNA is TGTGCCAGCAGCCAGGACAGAAACTATGGCTACACCTTC.

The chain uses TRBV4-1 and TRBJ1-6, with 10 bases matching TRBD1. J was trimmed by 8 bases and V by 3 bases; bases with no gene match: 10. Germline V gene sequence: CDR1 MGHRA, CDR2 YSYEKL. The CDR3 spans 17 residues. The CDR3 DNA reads TGCGCCAGCAGCCATCCCAGGGGGGACAGGGGTTATTCACCCCTCCACTTT. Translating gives CASSHPRGDRGYSPLHF.

This chain's CDR3 is CASSQGTRMDTQYF. CDR3 bases: TGTGCCAGCAGCCAGGGGACTAGGATGGATACGCAGTATTTT. V is TRBV7-9 and J is TRBJ2-3; 8 bases align to TRBD2. CDR1 SEHNR and CDR2 FQNEAQ come from the germline V gene (reference sequence). The trim removed 5 bases at V and 6 bases at J, leaving 7 bases unmatched. The CDR3 consists of 14 residues.